This TCR beta chain was recovered during a study of tumor-infiltrating lymphocytes in localized non-small cell lung cancer. Study-wide points: Different pieces of the same tissue went to different assays, confounding technical variation with intratumor heterogeneity. No link was found between tumor T-cell fraction and recurrence-free survival.

This clone occurred a few times. What it binds is unknown. Trimming shortened V by 5 bases and J by 3 bases, and 17 bases separated the two germline ends. CDR1 SEHNR and CDR2 FQNEAQ come from the germline V gene (reference sequence). The CDR3 spans 16 residues. Profiling relied on immunoSEQ multiplex PCR, and the TCRdb table lists in-frame clones only, not all of them. The table has approximately 10,000 clones, approximately 77% seen once. This receptor was obtained from a human donor with non-small cell lung cancer. The rearrangement links TRBV7-9 to TRBJ2-1; tentatively, D is TRBD2 (5 bases). The sequencing input was lung tumor tissue. The CDR3 DNA follows: TGTGCCAGCAGCCCTCGAGGCGGCAGCGGCTACAATGAGCAGTTCTTC. Translated: CASSPRGGSGYNEQFF.